A single sample is the source of the 31 T cell receptor beta chains below, sequenced in a study of PD-1 blockade in classical Hodgkin lymphoma. Produced via immunoSEQ multiplex PCR; TCRdb's table is partial and in-frame only. The table lists 11,000 to 15,000 clones, around 80% of them singletons. Relapse after autologous stem cell transplantation occurred in every patient, and brentuximab vedotin exposure varied. This specimen was peripheral blood mononuclear cells (PBMCs), taken at baseline. The origin of the receptors is a human donor with classical Hodgkin lymphoma.

This clone was detected a few times. The V call is TRBV5-4, the J call TRBJ2-5; 7 bases are shared with TRBD2. The CDR3 is made up of 14 amino acids. V shed 0 bases, J shed 5 bases, and the junction held 4 bases outside the gene matches. The germline CDR1 and CDR2 sequences are SGHNT and YYREEE (reference sequence). The CDR3 DNA reads as TGTGCCAGCAGCTTGGACATCGGGGGGGAGACCCAGTACTTC. It codes for CASSLDIGGETQYF.

The chain couples TRBV6-4 to TRBJ1-2, with 11 bases lining up with TRBD1. The CDR3 extends over 16 amino acids. Germline V CDR1 and CDR2: MRHNA, SNTAGT. Trimming took 5 bases from V and 4 from J; bases not matched to a gene: 9. The CDR3 DNA sequence: TGTGCCAGCAGTCCGTCCGGGACAGGGGGATTCTATGGCTACACCTTC. This gives the protein CASSPSGTGGFYGYTF.

The chain recombines TRBV28 with TRBJ1-3; 7 bases match TRBD1. This CDR3 is built from 15 residues. The V and J ends lost 5 bases and 2 bases, in that order; junction bases with no gene match: 6. Germline values: CDR1 MDHEN, CDR2 SYDVKM. The CDR3 region is CASSPTGDPGNTIYF. In nucleotides, the CDR3 is TGTGCCAGCAGTCCCACAGGGGACCCTGGAAACACCATATATTTT. The variable domain in full, completed from reference TRBV28 and TRBJ1-3, reads DVKVTQSSRYLVKRTGEKVFLECVQDMDHENMFWYRQDPGLGLRLIYFSYDVKMKEKGDIPEGYSVSREKKERFSLILESASTNQTSMYLCASSPTGDPGNTIYFGEGSWLTVV.

The chain is built from TRBV15 and TRBJ1-1; possible D gene TRBD1, 5 bases. The V end was cut by 3 bases, the J end by 7 bases, with 12 bases between. The CDR3 extends over 13 amino acids. Germline V lookup: CDR1 LNHNV, CDR2 YYDKDF (reference sequence). The CDR3 reads CATSRRGMNEAFF. DNA for the CDR3: TGTGCCACCAGCAGGAGGGGTATGAATGAAGCTTTCTTT.

The rearrangement links TRBV4-1 to TRBJ1-2; D not resolved. This CDR3 region has 13 residues. Germline V gene data show CDR1 as MGHRA and CDR2 as YSYEKL. Trimming cost V 0 bases and J 2 bases, with 4 bases left between them. The CDR3 DNA reads as TGCGCCAGCAGCCAAGAAGGGAACTATGGCTACACCTTC. Translation gives CASSQEGNYGYTF.

V is TRBV7-2 and J is TRBJ2-7, with 9 nucleotides matching TRBD1. The CDR3 is 12 residues long. The germline V gene encodes CDR1 SGHTA and CDR2 FQGNSA. After removal of 5 bases from V and 6 bases from J, the junction contained 2 bases not matched to a gene. The CDR3 loop is CASSLQGAEQYF. CDR3 in DNA: TGTGCCAGCAGCCTACAGGGGGCCGAGCAGTACTTC. The full variable domain, rest sourced from reference TRBV7-2 and TRBJ2-7, is GAGVSQSPSNKVTEKGKDVELRCDPISGHTALYWYRQSLGQGLEFLIYFQGNSAPDKSGLPSDRFSAERTGGSVSTLTIQRTQQEDSAVYLCASSLQGAEQYFGPGTRLTVT.

This clone showed up just once. The chain uses TRBV28 and TRBJ2-7, with unresolved D. V was trimmed by 2 bases and J by 5 bases, leaving 7 bases between them. This CDR3 spans 12 amino acids. Germline V gene lookup returns CDR1 MDHEN and CDR2 SYDVKM. The CDR3 nucleotides are TGTGCCAGCAGTTTAATCCCACACGAGCAGTACTTC. It codes for CASSLIPHEQYF.

The chain combines TRBV15 with TRBJ2-3, with D uncertain. Germline CDR1 is LNHNV and CDR2 is YYDKDF (reference sequence). The CDR3 extends over 12 amino acids. Trimming removed 0 bases at V and 7 bases at J, with 5 bases between. This CDR3 is CATSRDRYTQYF. The CDR3 nucleotides read TGTGCCACCAGCAGAGATAGGTATACGCAGTATTTT.

The chain recombines TRBV11-3 with TRBJ2-7; D may be TRBD1 (7 bases). The CDR3 consists of 15 residues. Per the germline V gene, CDR1 is SGHNT and CDR2 is YENEEA. The V gene lost 2 bases and the J gene lost 3 bases, with 14 bases spanning the gap. The CDR3, as DNA: TGTGCCAGCAGCTTAATGGGGCAGGGGGGCTACGAGCAGTACTTC. Translation: CASSLMGQGGYEQYF.

This chain joins TRBV19 and TRBJ1-1, with 9 positions matching TRBD1. Germline lookup yields CDR1 LNHDA and CDR2 SQIVND (reference sequence). Trimming cost V 4 bases and J 1 base; bases outside gene matches: 10. This CDR3 region has 17 residues. In DNA, the CDR3 is TGTGCCAGTAGTAAGGGAAGGACAGGGGCGCGGAACACTGAAGCTTTCTTT. Its protein product is CASSKGRTGARNTEAFF.

The chain has TRBV2 and TRBJ1-5, with D unresolved. V was cut by 1 base and J by 2 bases, with 9 bases left in between. The CDR3 sequence is 15 residues long. The germline gives CDR1 SNHLY, CDR2 FYNNEI. The DNA for the CDR3 is TGTGCCAGCAGTGAAGGGGCGTTTGGCAATCAGCCCCAGCATTTT. Translating gives CASSEGAFGNQPQHF.

The chain recombines TRBV9 with TRBJ2-1; the match to TRBD2 covers 12 bases. V was clipped by 0 bases and J by 8 bases; unmatched bases: 6. Germline V lookup: CDR1 SGDLS, CDR2 YYNGEE. The CDR3 is made up of 16 amino acids. CDR3 in amino acids: CASSVALGLAGYEQFF. The CDR3 bases are TGTGCCAGCAGCGTAGCCTTAGGACTAGCGGGGTATGAGCAGTTCTTC. The full variable domain, in which reference TRBV9 and TRBJ2-1 provide the parts outside the CDR3, is DSGVTQTPKHLITATGQRVTLRCSPRSGDLSVYWYQQSLDQGLQFLIQYYNGEERAKGNILERFSAQQFPDLHSELNLSSLELGDSALYFCASSVALGLAGYEQFFGPGTRLTVL.

V usage is TRBV27 and J usage is TRBJ1-1; D gene unclear. V was cut by 5 bases and J by 0 bases, with 13 bases left in between. The CDR3 spans 15 residues. Germline CDR1 is MNHEY and CDR2 is SMNVEV (reference sequence). The CDR3: CASSAIGFMNTEAFF. The CDR3, as DNA: TGTGCCAGCAGTGCGATTGGATTCATGAACACTGAAGCTTTCTTT.

The count of this clone is one. This sequence joins TRBV5-1 and TRBJ1-2; weak D call: TRBD1 (6 bases). Trimming cost V 1 base and J 2 bases, with 9 bases left between them. The CDR3 extends over 14 amino acids. CDR1 and CDR2 (germline): SGHRS, YFSETQ. CDR3 loop: CASSLSGQNYGYTF. CDR3 DNA: TGCGCCAGCAGCTTGAGCGGACAGAACTATGGCTACACCTTC.

J is TRBJ2-7 and V is TRBV7-9; 9 positions agree with TRBD2. Germline-derived CDR1 and CDR2 are SEHNR and FQNEAQ (reference sequence). The CDR3 is 16 residues long. The V gene end was trimmed by 4 bases and the J gene end by 0 bases; junction bases not matched to a gene: 7. The CDR3 region is CASSSGGGRASYEQYF. The CDR3 DNA is TGTGCCAGCAGCTCCGGGGGCGGGAGGGCCTCCTACGAGCAGTACTTC.

The genes are TRBV11-3 and TRBJ2-5; D gene uncertain. The CDR3 runs 16 residues. Germline CDR1 reads SGHNT; CDR2 reads YENEEA. Trimming stripped 4 bases from V and 5 bases from J, with 20 bases between. DNA of the CDR3: TGTGCCAGCAGCTCCCCTTTTGAAGGTGAACTTGAGACCCAGTACTTC. This translates into CASSSPFEGELETQYF.

The chain employs TRBV28 and TRBJ2-5; 7 bases fit TRBD1. Trimming cost V 5 bases and J 8 bases; bases outside gene matches: 11. The CDR3 loop spans 14 amino acids. Germline lookup yields CDR1 MDHEN and CDR2 SYDVKM. This chain's CDR3 is CASSPPGTVDTQYF. The CDR3 bases are TGTGCCAGCAGTCCACCCGGGACAGTAGACACCCAGTACTTC.

The CDR3 sequence: CASRTEGQTYEQYF. The CDR3 DNA sequence: TGCGCCAGCAGAACCGAGGGACAGACCTACGAGCAGTACTTC. This rearrangement joins TRBV4-1 to TRBJ2-7; 7 nucleotides match TRBD1. With 6 bases clipped from V and 2 bases from J, the junction kept 7 bases outside the gene matches. The germline V gene encodes CDR1 MGHRA and CDR2 YSYEKL. The CDR3 totals 14 residues.

The V gene is TRBV9, the J gene TRBJ2-1; D remains unclear. Germline V gene sequence: CDR1 SGDLS, CDR2 YYNGEE. Trimming pared 0 bases from V and 3 bases from J, leaving 7 bases between. The CDR3 has 14 amino acids. The CDR3 coding sequence is TGTGCCAGCAGCGTAGTGGCTAACTACAATGAGCAGTTCTTC. Its protein is CASSVVANYNEQFF.

Remarks on this clone: The sample has other DNA sequences that encode this CDR3 too. This chain links TRBV7-3 with TRBJ1-1, with D possibly TRBD1 on 6 matching bases. The CDR3 consists of 14 residues. Trimming removed 4 bases at V and 8 bases at J, with 17 bases between. Germline V lookup: CDR1 SGHTA, CDR2 FQGTGA. CDR3 sequence: CASSSRRGAVEAFF. DNA for the CDR3: TGTGCCAGCAGCTCACGTCGGGGGGCGGTCGAAGCTTTCTTT.

Here the CDR3 reads CASIRQDSYGYTF. The DNA for the CDR3 is TGTGCCAGTATTCGGCAGGATTCTTATGGCTACACCTTC. This chain uses TRBV19 with TRBJ1-2; D gene unclear. Germline V gene data show CDR1 as LNHDA and CDR2 as SQIVND (reference sequence). This CDR3 is built from 13 residues. The germline V and J ends were trimmed by 7 bases and 5 bases, with 14 bases remaining between them.

For the CDR3, the DNA is TGTGCCAGCACCCTAAACCGGGTCGAATCTTCGTCCGGGGAGCTGTTTTTT. It encodes CASTLNRVESSSGELFF. The V and J genes are TRBV2 and TRBJ2-2, with D unclear. From germline, CDR1 is SNHLY and CDR2 FYNNEI. V was trimmed by 7 bases and J by 6 bases, leaving 24 bases between them. This CDR3 is built from 17 residues.

The genes are TRBV6-5 and TRBJ2-1, with 9 bases aligning to TRBD2. Germline CDR1 is MNHEY and CDR2 is SVGAGI. This CDR3 comprises 15 residues. V gave up 2 bases and J gave up 7 bases; unmatched junction bases: 6. The CDR3: CASSYPAGGRNEQFF. DNA of the CDR3: TGTGCCAGCAGTTACCCCGCGGGGGGGCGGAATGAGCAGTTCTTC.

This clone is termed medium-sized. The rearrangement links TRBV10-3 to TRBJ1-2; no clear D gene. The V gene's germline CDR1 is ENHRY and CDR2 SYGVKD. The CDR3 consists of 10 residues. The ends were cut back, 11 bases at V and 4 bases at J, with 8 bases in the middle. CDR3 bases: TGTGCCTCAAAAGGCTATGGCTACACCTTC. Amino acids: CASKGYGYTF.

The chain combines TRBV5-4 with TRBJ2-3, with a possible D match to TRBD2 (5 bases). The CDR3 runs to 18 residues. The ends were cut back, 3 bases at V and 6 bases at J, with 26 bases in the middle. In germline, CDR1 is SGHNT, CDR2 YYREEE (reference sequence). CDR3 loop: CASSSDPSQRPHSDTQYF. The CDR3 DNA reads TGTGCCAGCAGCTCGGACCCTAGCCAGAGACCCCACTCGGATACGCAGTATTTT.

V usage is TRBV5-4 and J usage is TRBJ2-3; a weak D match, TRBD2 (7 bases). The CDR3 runs 19 residues. Between the trimmed V and J ends, which lost 3 bases and 1 base, there was a span of 24 bases. Germline CDR1 reads SGHNT; CDR2 reads YYREEE (reference sequence). The CDR3 DNA reads TGTGCCAGCAGCTCACCAATGAACAGTCGGGGGGCGGGCACAGATACGCAGTATTTT. Its protein is CASSSPMNSRGAGTDTQYF. Drawing the rest from reference TRBV5-4 and TRBJ2-3, the complete variable domain is ETGVTQSPTHLIKTRGQQVTLRCSSQSGHNTVSWYQQALGQGPQFIFQYYREEENGRGNFPPRFSGLQFPNYSSELNVNALELDDSALYLCASSSPMNSRGAGTDTQYFGPGTRLTVL.

The J gene is TRBJ2-3, the V gene TRBV6-4; TRBD2 aligns across 8 bases. The junction had 0 bases not matched to a gene; V was cut back by 3 bases and J by 1 base. CDR3 length: 14 amino acids. Germline loops: CDR1 MRHNA, CDR2 SNTAGT. In DNA, the CDR3 is TGTGCCAGCAGTGAAGCGGGGGGCACAGATACGCAGTATTTT. This sequence encodes CASSEAGGTDTQYF.

The chain joins TRBV7-2 to TRBJ1-6, with D possibly TRBD1 on 5 matching bases. This CDR3 has 15 amino acids. CDR1 is SGHTA, CDR2 FQGNSA, per germline. Trimming took off 5 bases at V and 3 bases at J, with 11 bases between the two ends. This CDR3 reads CASSPQQGYNSPLHF. The CDR3 nucleotides are TGTGCCAGCAGCCCACAGCAGGGCTATAATTCACCCCTCCACTTT.

This clone was counted between two and nine times. This chain joins TRBV5-5 and TRBJ2-2; D is undetermined. With 6 bases removed from V and 3 bases from J, the gap between germline ends came to 12 bases. The CDR3 covers 14 residues. Germline lookup yields CDR1 SGHKS and CDR2 YYEKEE (reference sequence). Here the CDR3 DNA reads TGTGCCAGCACCACCAGGACCTACACCGGGGAGCTGTTTTTT. Translation gives CASTTRTYTGELFF.

This clone was seen more than once but under ten times. The chain uses TRBV28 and TRBJ1-1; maybe TRBD1 (6 bases). Trimming took 3 bases from V and 4 from J, leaving 18 bases between them. Germline CDR1 reads MDHEN; CDR2 reads SYDVKM. The CDR3 extends over 16 amino acids. The DNA of the CDR3 is TGTGCCAGCAGTTTTTTCGGGGGGCGGTGGGGCACTGAAGCTTTCTTT. It is translated as CASSFFGGRWGTEAFF.

This CDR3 is CASSSDSGLSGEQYF. CDR3 nucleotides: TGTGCCAGCAGCTCGGACTCAGGGTTAAGTGGCGAGCAGTACTTC. V usage is TRBV7-9 and J usage is TRBJ2-7; D might be TRBD1 or TRBD2, each matching 5 bases. CDR1 is SEHNR, CDR2 FQNEAQ, per germline (reference sequence). V shed 4 bases and J shed 6 bases, with 19 bases lying between them. The CDR3 has 15 residues.